Reported below is one TCR beta chain. Its antigen remains unknown. This sample was included in a study of CD8+CD57+ T cells in acquired aplastic anemia. Findings and limits, study-wide: Patients and controls shared approximately 30 CD8+ CDR3 sequences, highly expressed in patients.

Sequencing involved patients with CD8+CD57+ cell expansion previously shown by flow cytometry. J gave up 6 bases and V 7 bases, and 9 bases lay outside the gene matches. The germline gives CDR1 SNHLY, CDR2 FYNNEI. The CDR3 is 14 amino acids. According to the study, genomic DNA was the template for TCR beta VDJ and CDR3 profiling. TCRdb re-called the reads with MiXCR, one entry per CDR3 protein. The top ten clones hold less than 0.85% of a sample with hundreds of thousands of distinct CDR3 sequences, about a third of them seen once. This sequence was found in a human donor with aplastic anemia. The gene calls are TRBV2 and TRBJ1-1; 9 bases are a match to TRBD1. Specimen: sorted CD4+, CD8+, or CD8+CD57+ T cells (not recorded which) from PBMCs. This CDR3 reads CASIATGGPAEAFF. The CDR3 DNA sequence: TGTGCCAGCATCGCCACAGGGGGCCCGGCTGAAGCTTTCTTT.